This is a list of T cell receptor beta chains from one sample in a study of blood T cell repertoires in COVID-19. The repertoire was sequenced with immunoSEQ multiplex PCR; TCRdb's copy has only in-frame clones and lacks some. The sample contains 310,000 or so clones, over 75% of which appear only once. The sample consisted of peripheral blood. Every receptor here comes from a man over 45 with active or convalescent COVID-19. Both conserved end residues are part of each CDR3. D genes are given only for firm matches. Size is omitted from some rows. Given values are once, few, many or a class for expanded clones.

j_call d_call v_call clone_size cdr3_nt cdr3_aa
TRBJ2-7 - TRBV10-2 - TGCGCCAGCAAGAGACTCGCTAAAAGCTACGAGCAGTACTTC CASKRLAKSYEQYF
TRBJ2-7 TRBD1 TRBV6-5 - TGTGCCAGCAGTTACTACGGACAGGGAGGCAACGAGCAGTACTTC CASSYYGQGGNEQYF
TRBJ1-2 TRBD1 TRBV5-6 - TGTGCCAGCAGCTACGGGACAGGGAACGGCTACACCTTC CASSYGTGNGYTF
TRBJ2-7 TRBD1 TRBV2 - TGTGCCAGCCTGGACAGGGGACCGGCCTACGAGCAGTACTTC CASLDRGPAYEQYF
TRBJ2-1 TRBD1 TRBV7-6 - TGTGCCAGCAGCTTAGGCCAGGGGGTGTACAATGAGCAGTTCTTC CASSLGQGVYNEQFF
TRBJ1-1 TRBD1 TRBV10-3 - TGTGCCATCGCTTCGGGACAGACGAACACTGAAGCTTTCTTT CAIASGQTNTEAFF
TRBJ1-2 - TRBV25-1 - TGTGCCAGCAGTGAATTGTCAGGCTATGGCTACACCTTC CASSELSGYGYTF
TRBJ2-1 - TRBV2 - TGTGCCAGCAGCCGGCTAGGGGGAGCCTACAATGAGCAGTTCTTC CASSRLGGAYNEQFF
TRBJ2-3 - TRBV5-1 - TGCGCCAGCAGCTTAGGGCAGGGTGGCGATACGCAGTATTTT CASSLGQGGDTQYF
TRBJ2-7 TRBD2 TRBV5-1 - TGCGCCAGCAGCTTGAATACTGGGACTATCTCCTACGAGCAGTACTTC CASSLNTGTISYEQYF
TRBJ1-4 TRBD1 TRBV30 - TGTGCCTGGAGTGTATGGGGGACAGATTTGAATGAAAAACTGTTTTTT CAWSVWGTDLNEKLFF
TRBJ1-1 - TRBV11-2 once TGTGCCAGCAGCTTAAAGAATAGCAACACTGAAGCTTTCTTT CASSLKNSNTEAFF
TRBJ2-3 - TRBV5-1 - TGCGCCAGCAGCTTGGCTAGCCAGCCACTTAGCACAGATACGCAGTATTTT CASSLASQPLSTDTQYF
TRBJ1-5 - TRBV2 - TGTGCCAGCATATCAGGGGAGAATCAGCCCCAGCATTTT CASISGENQPQHF
TRBJ1-2 - TRBV30 once TGTGCCTGGAGGACAGATGAGAACTATGGCTACACCTTC CAWRTDENYGYTF
TRBJ1-5 - TRBV3-1/TRBV3-2 once TGTGCCAGCAGCCCAACCGGGTTCCTCAATCAGCCCCAGCATTTT CASSPTGFLNQPQHF
TRBJ2-2 TRBD2 TRBV2 - TGTGCCAGCAGTGTCCACCACCCCACTAGCGGGACGAACACCGGGGAGCTGTTTTTT CASSVHHPTSGTNTGELFF
TRBJ1-2 - TRBV29-1 - TGCAGCGTTGAAAACAGGGCGCGGTATGGCTACACCTTC CSVENRARYGYTF
TRBJ2-5 TRBD2 TRBV19 - TGTGCCAGTAGTACACTAGCGGGGGCAGAGACCCAGTACTTC CASSTLAGAETQYF
TRBJ2-1 TRBD1 TRBV3-1/TRBV3-2 - TGTGCCAGCAGCCAACCCCCTGAGACAGGGCTGTTCTTC CASSQPPETGLFF
TRBJ1-3 - TRBV5-4 - TGTGCCAGCAGCCAAGGGGGTTCTGGAAACACCATATATTTT CASSQGGSGNTIYF
TRBJ2-2 - TRBV6-5 - TGTGCCAGCAGTTACACAGGGCTTACCGGGGAGCTGTTTTTT CASSYTGLTGELFF
TRBJ1-1 - TRBV2 - TGTGCCAGCAGTTTGGAGACAGGGAACACTGAAGCTTTCTTT CASSLETGNTEAFF
TRBJ2-7 TRBD1 TRBV28 - TGTGCCAGCAGCCTAGTGCAGGGGGAAGACGAGCAGTACTTC CASSLVQGEDEQYF
TRBJ2-1 TRBD1 TRBV13 - TGTGCCAGCAGCTTAAAGCCCCACGGACAGGCCTTCGTGGAGCAGTTCTTC CASSLKPHGQAFVEQFF
TRBJ1-5 - TRBV28 - TGTGCCAGCAGGTTAGGCAGCAATCAGCCCCAGCATTTT CASRLGSNQPQHF
TRBJ1-2 TRBD1 TRBV6-6 - TGTGCCAGCAGTTACCTGGGGGGACAGGGTAGCGATGGCTACACCTTC CASSYLGGQGSDGYTF
TRBJ1-5 TRBD1 TRBV7-2 - TGTGCCAGCAGCAGAGGGACAGGGCGAAATCAGCCCCAGCATTTT CASSRGTGRNQPQHF
TRBJ2-7 TRBD2 TRBV4-2 - TGTGCCAGCAGCCGCCTACTAGCGGGCAATTACGAGCAGTACTTC CASSRLLAGNYEQYF
TRBJ1-1 TRBD1 TRBV30 - TGTGCCTGGAGGCGACAGGGGAATTTGGCTGAAGCTTTCTTT CAWRRQGNLAEAFF
TRBJ1-5 - TRBV12-3/TRBV12-4 once TGTGCCAGCAGTTTGCGGGAGACACAGCCCCAGCATTTT CASSLRETQPQHF
TRBJ2-3 TRBD2 TRBV28 - TGTGCCAGCAGTTCAGACCAGCGGGGGGGCCTAAATACGCAGTATTTT CASSSDQRGGLNTQYF
TRBJ1-6 - TRBV28 - TGTGCCAGCAGCAGGGGAGGGTCACCCCTCCACTTT CASSRGGSPLHF
TRBJ2-7 TRBD1 TRBV18 - TGTGCCAGCTCACCACGGGGGACAGCTTACTACGAGCAGTACTTC CASSPRGTAYYEQYF
TRBJ1-4 TRBD1 TRBV30 - TGTGCCTGCGGCAGGGGGAAGGGGAATGAAAAACTGTTTTTT CACGRGKGNEKLFF
TRBJ2-1 TRBD1 TRBV30 - TGTGCCTGGAGTGGTCCAGGGGGCAATGAGCAGTTCTTC CAWSGPGGNEQFF
TRBJ1-1 - TRBV30 once TGTGCCTGGAGTGCGGGGGTATTCACTGAAGCTTTCTTT CAWSAGVFTEAFF
TRBJ1-1 - TRBV3-1/TRBV3-2 - TGTGCCAGCAGCCAAGGGCTGAACACTGAAGCTTTCTTT CASSQGLNTEAFF
TRBJ2-5 - TRBV6-6 once TGTGCCAGCACCGGGAATCAAGAGACCCAGTACTTC CASTGNQETQYF
TRBJ1-4 - TRBV3-1/TRBV3-2 - TGTGCCAGCAGCCCGACAGGTGGAGAAAAACTGTTTTTT CASSPTGGEKLFF